This TCR beta chain was identified in a study of CD8+ T cells in alopecia areata. Reverse transcription of extracted RNA yielded cDNA, which provided the sequencing template. The table came from immunoSEQ multiplex PCR; TCRdb's copy has only in-frame clones and leaves some out. The sample carries roughly 150,000 clones, 45% to 60% recorded once. This clone appeared a few times. No antigen is known for it. Points from the study as a whole: Scalp sequencing also captures normal skin's resident alphabeta T cells. Lesional scalp, notably in alopecia totalis/universalis, had clonality above that of normal scalp.

From germline, CDR1 is SGHRS and CDR2 YFSETQ. V shed 4 bases and J shed 2 bases, with 10 bases lying between them. The CDR3 sequence is 13 residues long. The sample comprised CD4+ T cells sorted from blood. The receptor comes from a human donor in good health. The chain has TRBV5-1 and TRBJ2-7; a possible D gene is TRBD2 (5 bases). CDR3 nucleotides: TGCGCCAGCAGCCAGGACTTGACCTACGAGCAGTACTTC. This codes for CASSQDLTYEQYF.